This TCR beta chain was profiled in a study of blood T cell repertoires in COVID-19. Study background: Donors in the United States, Italy and Spain gave samples during acute or convalescent COVID-19.

This clone appeared a single time. This CDR3 is built from 13 residues. V lost 3 bases to trimming and J lost 6 bases, with 11 bases between them. Source study methods: Nucleated cell number was recorded as an estimate derived from reference gene primer amplification. The protocol was immunoSEQ multiplex PCR, while the TCRdb copy is restricted to in-frame clones and leaves out a portion. D and trimming were read from the DNA, whereas the V and J calls and clone size are those reported in that table. The sample contains about 50,000 clones, about nine tenths of which appear only once. This TCR derives from a man aged 35 to 55 with acute or convalescent COVID-19. This chain links TRBV12-3 or TRBV12-4 with TRBJ1-2; no clear D gene. The material sequenced was peripheral blood. This CDR3 reads CASSFLAGHGYTF. The CDR3 region has the DNA TGTGCCAGCAGTTTTTTGGCGGGCCATGGCTACACCTTC.